Shown below are 28 T cell receptor beta chains from a single sample sequenced in a study of OX40 agonist ivuxolimab in advanced cancers. TCRdb keeps only in-frame clones here, not all; method: immunoSEQ multiplex PCR. The sample consists of about 67,000 clones, about 84% of them appearing once. The material sequenced was CD4+ or CD8+ T cells sorted from blood, taken in a trial of the OX40 agonist ivuxolimab. These TCRs come from an adult with an advanced solid tumor such as melanoma, head and neck, liver or kidney cancer.

This clone was recorded only once. The rearrangement links TRBV2 to TRBJ1-1; D is perhaps TRBD1 (6 bases). V lost 4 bases and J 0 bases, leaving 9 bases between the germline ends. The CDR3 spans 14 residues. The germline CDR1 and CDR2 sequences are SNHLY and FYNNEI. The CDR3 region has the DNA TGTGCCAGCAGTGTGGGACACCTGAACACTGAAGCTTTCTTT. Translating it yields CASSVGHLNTEAFF.

In its sample, this clone was seen once. The rearrangement links TRBV28 to TRBJ2-1; the D gene is possibly TRBD1 (6 bases). The CDR3 extends over 17 amino acids. CDR1 and CDR2 (germline): MDHEN, SYDVKM. The germline V and J ends were trimmed by 6 bases and 0 bases, with 18 bases remaining between them. This chain's CDR3 is CASRGTYGSSSYNEQFF. In DNA form, the CDR3 reads TGTGCCAGCAGGGGGACATACGGATCGAGCTCCTACAATGAGCAGTTCTTC.

The chain is built from TRBV5-1 and TRBJ2-3, with D possibly being TRBD2 (6 bases). The CDR3 is 14 amino acids. V was trimmed by 3 bases and J by 5 bases, leaving 13 bases between them. The germline CDR1 and CDR2 sequences are SGHRS and YFSETQ. The CDR3 sequence: CASSSRGGIDTQYF. In DNA form, the CDR3 reads TGCGCCAGCAGCTCGCGAGGCGGGATAGATACGCAGTATTTT.

The chain employs TRBV6-5 and TRBJ2-7; the D gene could be TRBD1 or TRBD2 (5 bases each). From germline, CDR1 is MNHEY and CDR2 SVGAGI. With 7 bases removed from V and 10 bases from J, the gap between germline ends came to 20 bases. The length of the CDR3 is 13 residues. CDR3 bases: TGTGCCAGCACCGACCAGGGACCAGAACAACAGTACTTC. This sequence encodes CASTDQGPEQQYF.

The chain has TRBV6-6 and TRBJ1-4; 7 bases align to TRBD1. The CDR3 contains 16 residues. Germline trimming cut 6 bases from V and 0 bases from J; bases unmatched to any gene: 7. Germline V gene lookup returns CDR1 MNHNY and CDR2 SVGAGI (reference sequence). The CDR3 region has the DNA TGTGCCAGCAGCCCCCGGGACAGTTCAACTAATGAAAAACTGTTTTTT. Residues: CASSPRDSSTNEKLFF.

The chain is built from TRBV2 and TRBJ1-5, with 11 bases lining up with TRBD1. V trimming: 5 bases; J trimming: 4 bases; junction bases outside the gene matches: 4. Germline lookup yields CDR1 SNHLY and CDR2 FYNNEI. The CDR3 is 15 amino acids. The CDR3 loop is CASSRDRGENQPQHF. For the CDR3, the DNA is TGTGCCAGCAGTAGGGACAGGGGGGAAAATCAGCCCCAGCATTTT.

The chain carries TRBV5-1 and TRBJ2-7; 9 bases align to TRBD1. Germline CDR1 reads SGHRS; CDR2 reads YFSETQ. CDR3 length equals 13 residues. The trim removed 3 bases at V and 4 bases at J, leaving 2 bases unmatched. For the CDR3, the DNA is TGCGCCAGCAGCTGGACAGGGGAGTACGAGCAGTACTTC. Translating it yields CASSWTGEYEQYF.

The chain has TRBV7-2 and TRBJ2-7; TRBD1 agrees at 8 bases. Germline trimming cut 5 bases from V and 2 bases from J; bases unmatched to any gene: 8. Germline V lookup: CDR1 SGHTA, CDR2 FQGNSA. The CDR3 has 15 residues. The CDR3 here is CASSRDIQGAYEQYF. The CDR3, as DNA: TGTGCCAGCAGCCGTGATATACAGGGGGCCTACGAGCAGTACTTC.

In this sample, this clone turned up a few times. The chain employs TRBV28 and TRBJ2-3; unclear D gene. The germline V gene has CDR1 MDHEN and CDR2 SYDVKM. Trimming stripped 5 bases from V and 3 bases from J, with 6 bases between. The CDR3 runs 12 residues. This CDR3 reads CASSKWTDTQYF. Here the CDR3 DNA reads TGTGCCAGCAGTAAGTGGACAGATACGCAGTATTTT.

The chain employs TRBV28 and TRBJ2-5; tentatively, D is TRBD1 or TRBD2 (5 bases each). The J call is in doubt because the DNA end fits TRBJ2-7 better. Germline CDR1 is MDHEN and CDR2 is SYDVKM. The CDR3 loop spans 15 amino acids. CDR3 bases: TGTGCCAGCAGTGACCCCGGGACCCTGGGCTACGAGCAGTACTTC. Amino acid sequence: CASSDPGTLGYEQYF.

V and J are TRBV2 and TRBJ2-7, with D unresolved. This CDR3 has 15 amino acids. From germline, CDR1 is SNHLY and CDR2 FYNNEI. Trimming shortened V by 3 bases and J by 0 bases, and 12 bases separated the two germline ends. The CDR3 region is CASSDWAASSYEQYF. DNA of the CDR3: TGTGCCAGCAGTGATTGGGCGGCCTCCTCCTACGAGCAGTACTTC.

The chain links TRBV5-4 to TRBJ2-1, with D perhaps matching TRBD1 (6 bases). The CDR3 runs 14 residues. V was cut by 8 bases and J by 5 bases, with 17 bases left in between. The V gene's germline CDR1 is SGHNT and CDR2 YYREEE (reference sequence). The DNA for the CDR3 is TGTGCCAGTAAACAGGGTGGCCCAAACAATGAGCAGTTCTTC. Its protein is CASKQGGPNNEQFF.

This sequence joins TRBV4-2 and TRBJ2-2; 7 nucleotides match TRBD1. J was trimmed by 0 bases and V by 1 base; bases with no gene match: 2. From germline, CDR1 is LGHNA and CDR2 YNFKEQ. This CDR3 contains 16 residues. In DNA form, the CDR3 reads TGTGCCAGCAGCCAAGTAGGGGGCCCGAACACCGGGGAGCTGTTTTTT. Encoded protein: CASSQVGGPNTGELFF.

V gene TRBV4-1 combines with J gene TRBJ2-3, with D perhaps matching TRBD2 (6 bases). The CDR3 is made up of 16 amino acids. Germline V gene data show CDR1 as MGHRA and CDR2 as YSYEKL. The ends were cut back, 0 bases at V and 10 bases at J, with 20 bases in the middle. The CDR3 DNA sequence: TGCGCCAGCAGCCAAGATCTTGCCTTAATGGAGGGAGCGCAGTATTTT. Translating it yields CASSQDLALMEGAQYF.

The CDR3 loop reads CASSESAVYGYTF. In nucleotides, the CDR3 is TGTGCCAGCAGTGAATCTGCCGTCTATGGCTACACCTTC. The genes are TRBV6-1 and TRBJ1-2; D is ambiguous. CDR3 length: 13 amino acids. Germline values: CDR1 MNHNS, CDR2 SASEGT. Trimming pared 2 bases from V and 4 bases from J, leaving 8 bases between.

The chain carries TRBV6-1 and TRBJ2-2, with TRBD1 matching over 7 bases. V shed 4 bases and J 0 bases; nucleotides not matched to a gene: 8. Germline CDR1 and CDR2: MNHNS and SASEGT. This CDR3 has 17 amino acids. The CDR3 DNA follows: TGTGCCAGCAGTGTTCGACAGACAGGGACGAACACCGGGGAGCTGTTTTTT. Translated: CASSVRQTGTNTGELFF.

The V gene is TRBV10-2, the J gene TRBJ2-7, with D unclear. V lost 2 bases to trimming and J lost 1 base, with 6 bases between them. The germline CDR1 and CDR2 sequences are WSHSY and SAAADI. CDR3 length: 13 residues. CDR3 amino acids: CASSEVSSYEQYV. DNA for the CDR3: TGCGCCAGCAGTGAGGTCAGTTCCTACGAGCAGTACGTC.

By share, this clone ranks as medium-sized. The gene calls are TRBV28 and TRBJ2-2; D remains unclear. The CDR3 runs to 13 residues. Germline CDR1 and CDR2: MDHEN and SYDVKM. The germline V and J ends were trimmed by 3 bases and 4 bases, with 6 bases remaining between them. The CDR3 loop reads CASSFLVTGELFF. As DNA, the CDR3 is TGTGCCAGCAGTTTCCTAGTCACCGGGGAGCTGTTTTTT.

This chain's CDR3 is CASSPWGDFEQYV. CDR3 in DNA: TGTGCCAGCAGTCCGTGGGGGGATTTCGAGCAGTACGTC. The chain is built from TRBV25-1 and TRBJ2-7; a weak D match, TRBD2 (6 bases). This CDR3 has 13 amino acids. Germline values: CDR1 MGHDK, CDR2 SYGVNS. V shed 5 bases and J shed 6 bases, with 14 bases lying between them.

The V gene is TRBV19, the J gene TRBJ1-2, with 10 bases aligning to TRBD1. The CDR3 spans 15 residues. Germline CDR1 reads LNHDA; CDR2 reads SQIVND (reference sequence). V was clipped by 6 bases and J by 4 bases; unmatched bases: 8. CDR3 sequence (DNA): TGTGCCAGTAGGACCCCGGGACAGGGGTTCTATGGCTACACCTTC. This encodes CASRTPGQGFYGYTF.

The V and J genes are TRBV2 and TRBJ2-2; 7 nucleotides match TRBD2. The CDR3 runs to 15 residues. The ends lost 4 bases at V and 0 bases at J; junction bases unmatched: 2. The V gene's germline CDR1 is SNHLY and CDR2 FYNNEI. The CDR3 spells CASSVGGANTGELFF. Written as DNA, the CDR3 is TGTGCCAGCAGTGTTGGGGGGGCGAACACCGGGGAGCTGTTTTTT. The full variable domain, rest sourced from reference TRBV2 and TRBJ2-2, is EPEVTQTPSHQVTQMGQEVILRCVPISNHLYFYWYRQILGQKVEFLVSFYNNEISEKSEIFDDQFSVERPDGSNFTLKIRSTKLEDSAMYFCASSVGGANTGELFFGEGSRLTVL.

The chain has TRBV5-1 and TRBJ2-1, with 7 bases that match TRBD2. The V and J ends lost 4 bases and 9 bases, in that order; junction bases with no gene match: 10. This CDR3 spans 14 amino acids. CDR1 is SGHRS and CDR2 is YFSETQ in the germline V gene. The chain's CDR3 is CASSLGERGIEQFF. The CDR3 region has the DNA TGCGCCAGCAGCCTGGGCGAGCGGGGTATTGAGCAGTTCTTC.

The V call is TRBV7-3, the J call TRBJ2-1, with D unclear. CDR3 length: 13 residues. Germline assignment: CDR1 SGHTA and CDR2 FQGTGA. Trimming took off 3 bases at V and 11 bases at J, with 14 bases between the two ends. CDR3 DNA sequence: TGTGCCAGCAGCTTGACGGGCGGCGCCAAGCAGTTCTTC. Protein: CASSLTGGAKQFF. The full variable domain, rest sourced from reference TRBV7-3 and TRBJ2-1, is GAGVSQTPSNKVTEKGKYVELRCDPISGHTALYWYRQSLGQGPEFLIYFQGTGAADDSGLPNDRFFAVRPEGSVSTLKIQRTERGDSAVYLCASSLTGGAKQFFGPGTRLTVL.

The table lists this clone with a count of one. The rearrangement links TRBV6-5 to TRBJ1-2, with TRBD1 identical over 10 bases. CDR1 and CDR2 from the germline V gene are MNHEY and SVGAGI. The J segment lost 4 bases and the V segment lost 8 bases, leaving 1 base of the junction unmatched. The CDR3 has 12 amino acids. The CDR3 is CASGTGAYGYTF. DNA for the CDR3: TGTGCCAGCGGGACAGGGGCCTATGGCTACACCTTC.

This clone was seen once. The J gene is TRBJ1-5, the V gene TRBV6-6, with D perhaps TRBD1 (6 bases). The CDR3 consists of 16 residues. Trimming removed 2 bases at V and 0 bases at J, with 11 bases between. Germline loops: CDR1 MNHNY, CDR2 SVGAGI (reference sequence). In DNA, the CDR3 is TGTGCCAGCAGTTACCGGACAGTACATAGCAATCAGCCCCAGCATTTT. Amino acids: CASSYRTVHSNQPQHF.

The gene calls are TRBV6-5 and TRBJ2-3, with 8 bases lining up with TRBD1. J gave up 0 bases and V 6 bases, and 5 bases lay outside the gene matches. CDR3 length: 15 amino acids. From germline, CDR1 is MNHEY and CDR2 SVGAGI. The CDR3 is CASSRTGSSTDTQYF. CDR3 DNA sequence: TGTGCCAGCAGCCGGACAGGGTCTAGCACAGATACGCAGTATTTT.

V and J are TRBV7-9 and TRBJ1-1, with D possibly matching TRBD1 (6 bases). Germline V gene lookup returns CDR1 SEHNR and CDR2 FQNEAQ (reference sequence). Trimming cost V 5 bases and J 0 bases, with 16 bases left between them. There are 16 residues in the CDR3. CDR3 sequence: CASSQISGAMNTEAFF. DNA for the CDR3: TGTGCCAGCAGCCAAATTTCGGGGGCCATGAACACTGAAGCTTTCTTT.

V is TRBV10-3 and J is TRBJ1-1; D is unresolved. The CDR3 loop spans 16 amino acids. Germline loops: CDR1 ENHRY, CDR2 SYGVKD. V shed 4 bases and J shed 1 base, with 16 bases lying between them. The CDR3 region is CAISGGPTPENTEAFF. CDR3 DNA sequence: TGTGCCATCAGTGGAGGCCCCACCCCGGAGAACACTGAAGCTTTCTTT.